This T cell receptor beta chain was observed in a study of T cell responses to AZD1222 COVID-19 vaccine. General study results and limits: Variant regions that are unmutated are reportedly the target of nearly half of spike-specific TCRs.

Of note for this clone: The antigen is not known.

This table comes from immunoSEQ multiplex PCR, and its TCRdb copy is limited to in-frame clones, with some not included. The sample lists 150,000 or so clones; about nine tenths were seen once. The receptor's source is an adult in good health. The sequencing used peripheral blood, collected on day 0 of AZD1222 vaccination.

The CDR3 loop is CASSLSPAYEQYF. CDR3 sequence (DNA): TGTGCCAGCAGTTTGAGTCCCGCCTACGAGCAGTACTTC. The chain is built from TRBV6-6 and TRBJ2-7; the D is unclear. The V gene lost 4 bases and the J gene lost 2 bases, with 9 bases spanning the gap. CDR1 is MNHNY and CDR2 is SVGAGI in the germline V gene (reference sequence). The CDR3 runs 13 residues.